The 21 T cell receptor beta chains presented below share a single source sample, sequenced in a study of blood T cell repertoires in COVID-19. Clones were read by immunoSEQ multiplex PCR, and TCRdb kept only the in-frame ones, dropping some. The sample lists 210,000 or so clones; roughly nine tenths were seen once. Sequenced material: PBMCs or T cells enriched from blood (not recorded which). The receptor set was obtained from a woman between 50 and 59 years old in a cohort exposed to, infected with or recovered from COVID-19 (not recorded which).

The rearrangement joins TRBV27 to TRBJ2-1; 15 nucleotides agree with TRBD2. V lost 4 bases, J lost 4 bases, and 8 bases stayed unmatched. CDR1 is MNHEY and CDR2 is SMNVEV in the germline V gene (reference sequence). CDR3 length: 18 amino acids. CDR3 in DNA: TGTGCCAGCAGTTCCCTATCGGGACTAGCGGGGGGATACAATGAGCAGTTCTTC. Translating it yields CASSSLSGLAGGYNEQFF.

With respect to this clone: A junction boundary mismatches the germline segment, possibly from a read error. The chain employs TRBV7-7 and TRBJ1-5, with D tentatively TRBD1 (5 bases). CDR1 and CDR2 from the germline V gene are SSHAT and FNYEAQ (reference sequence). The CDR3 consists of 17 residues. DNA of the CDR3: TGTGCTAGCAGCTTTTATACAAGACAGCGACGCAATCAGCCCCAGCATTTT. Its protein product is CASSFYTRQRRNQPQHF.

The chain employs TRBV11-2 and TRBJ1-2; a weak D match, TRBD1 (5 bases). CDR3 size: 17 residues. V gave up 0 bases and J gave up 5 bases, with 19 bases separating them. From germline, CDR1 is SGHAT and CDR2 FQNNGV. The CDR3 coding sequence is TGTGCCAGCAGCTTAGACCGGACAACTTTTACTTTGTATGGCTACACCTTC. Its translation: CASSLDRTTFTLYGYTF.

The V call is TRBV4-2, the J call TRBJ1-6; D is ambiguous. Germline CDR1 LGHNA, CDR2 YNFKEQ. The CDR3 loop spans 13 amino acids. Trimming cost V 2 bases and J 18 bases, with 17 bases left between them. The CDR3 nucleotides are TGTGCCAGCAGCCAATACGGGGAGGCAGTCCCCCACTTT. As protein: CASSQYGEAVPHF.

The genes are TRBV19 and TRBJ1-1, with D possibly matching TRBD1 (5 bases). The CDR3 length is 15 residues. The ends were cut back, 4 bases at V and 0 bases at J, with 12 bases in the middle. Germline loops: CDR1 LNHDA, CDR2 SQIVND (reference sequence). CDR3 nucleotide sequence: TGTGCCAGTAGTAGACCCCAGACAGTGAACACTGAAGCTTTCTTT. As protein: CASSRPQTVNTEAFF.

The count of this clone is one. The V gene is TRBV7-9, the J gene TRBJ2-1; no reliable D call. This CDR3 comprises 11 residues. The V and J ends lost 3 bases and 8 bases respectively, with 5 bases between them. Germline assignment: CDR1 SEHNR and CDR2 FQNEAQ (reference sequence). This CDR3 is CASSLGDEQFF. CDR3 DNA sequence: TGTGCCAGCAGCTTGGGCGATGAGCAGTTCTTC.

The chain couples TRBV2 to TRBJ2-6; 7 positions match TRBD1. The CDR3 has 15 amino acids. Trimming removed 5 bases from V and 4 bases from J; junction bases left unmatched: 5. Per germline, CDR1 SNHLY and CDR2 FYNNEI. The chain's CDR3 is CASSRQGSGANVLTF. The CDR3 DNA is TGTGCCAGCAGTAGACAGGGATCCGGGGCCAACGTCCTGACTTTC.

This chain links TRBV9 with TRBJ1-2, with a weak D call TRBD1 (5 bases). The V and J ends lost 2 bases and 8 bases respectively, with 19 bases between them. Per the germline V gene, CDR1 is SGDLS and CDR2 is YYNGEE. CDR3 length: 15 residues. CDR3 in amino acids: CASSVDGRQGEGYTF. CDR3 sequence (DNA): TGTGCCAGCAGCGTGGACGGGAGACAAGGGGAGGGCTACACCTTC.

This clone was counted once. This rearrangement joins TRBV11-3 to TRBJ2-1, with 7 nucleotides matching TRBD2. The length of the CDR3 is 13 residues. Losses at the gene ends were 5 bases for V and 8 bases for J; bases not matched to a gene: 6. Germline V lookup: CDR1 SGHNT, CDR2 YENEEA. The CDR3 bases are TGTGCCAGCAGCGCTGGGACTATCTATGAGCAGTTCTTC. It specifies CASSAGTIYEQFF.

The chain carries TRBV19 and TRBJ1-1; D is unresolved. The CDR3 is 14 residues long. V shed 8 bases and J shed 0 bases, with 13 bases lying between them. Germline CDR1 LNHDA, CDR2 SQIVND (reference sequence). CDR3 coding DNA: TGTGCCAGTTCCATCAGACTCCTGAACACTGAAGCTTTCTTT. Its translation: CASSIRLLNTEAFF.

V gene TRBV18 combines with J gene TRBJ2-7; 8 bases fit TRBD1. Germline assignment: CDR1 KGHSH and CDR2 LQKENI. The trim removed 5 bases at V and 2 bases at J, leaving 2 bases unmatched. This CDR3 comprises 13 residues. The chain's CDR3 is CASSAGQAYEQYF. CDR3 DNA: TGTGCCAGCTCAGCGGGACAGGCCTACGAGCAGTACTTC.

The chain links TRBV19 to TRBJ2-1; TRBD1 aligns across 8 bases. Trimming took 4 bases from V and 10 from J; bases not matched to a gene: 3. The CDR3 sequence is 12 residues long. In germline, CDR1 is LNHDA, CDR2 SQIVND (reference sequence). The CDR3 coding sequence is TGTGCCAGTAGTACAGGGGGCTGGGAGCAGTTCTTC. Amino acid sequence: CASSTGGWEQFF. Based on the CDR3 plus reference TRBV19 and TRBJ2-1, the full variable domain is DGGITQSPKYLFRKEGQNVTLSCEQNLNHDAMYWYRQDPGQGLRLIYYSQIVNDFQKGDIAEGYSVSREKKESFPLTVTSAQKNPTAFYLCASSTGGWEQFFGPGTRLTVL.

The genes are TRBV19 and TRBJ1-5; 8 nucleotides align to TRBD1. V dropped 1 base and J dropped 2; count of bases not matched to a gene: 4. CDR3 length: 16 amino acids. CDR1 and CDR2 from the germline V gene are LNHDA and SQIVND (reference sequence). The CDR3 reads CASSIGRRGRNQPQHF. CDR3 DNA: TGTGCCAGTAGTATAGGGCGCAGGGGGCGCAATCAGCCCCAGCATTTT. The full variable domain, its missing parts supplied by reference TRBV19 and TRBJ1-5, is DGGITQSPKYLFRKEGQNVTLSCEQNLNHDAMYWYRQDPGQGLRLIYYSQIVNDFQKGDIAEGYSVSREKKESFPLTVTSAQKNPTAFYLCASSIGRRGRNQPQHFGDGTRLSIL.

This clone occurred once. Written as DNA, the CDR3 is TGTGCCATCCAACAGGGGGCTAGGTCACCCCTCCACTTT. It translates to CAIQQGARSPLHF. The chain uses TRBV10-3 and TRBJ1-6; 9 bases line up with TRBD1. With V trimmed by 8 bases and J by 10 bases, 6 bases remained unmatched. There are 13 residues in the CDR3. The germline V gene encodes CDR1 ENHRY and CDR2 SYGVKD.

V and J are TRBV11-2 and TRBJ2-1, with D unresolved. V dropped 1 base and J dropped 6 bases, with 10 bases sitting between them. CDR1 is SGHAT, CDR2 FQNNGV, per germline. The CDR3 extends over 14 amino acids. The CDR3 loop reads CASSLGPVGNEQFF. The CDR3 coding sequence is TGTGCCAGCAGCTTAGGCCCGGTTGGCAATGAGCAGTTCTTC.

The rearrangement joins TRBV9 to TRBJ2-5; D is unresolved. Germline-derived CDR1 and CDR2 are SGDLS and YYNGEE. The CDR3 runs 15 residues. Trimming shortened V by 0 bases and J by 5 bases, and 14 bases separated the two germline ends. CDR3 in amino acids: CASSVGTKARETQYF. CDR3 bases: TGTGCCAGCAGCGTAGGCACCAAAGCCAGGGAGACCCAGTACTTC.

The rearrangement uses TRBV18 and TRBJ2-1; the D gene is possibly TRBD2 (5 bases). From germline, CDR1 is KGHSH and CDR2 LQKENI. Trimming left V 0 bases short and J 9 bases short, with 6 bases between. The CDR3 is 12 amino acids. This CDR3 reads CASSPPAGEQFF. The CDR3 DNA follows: TGTGCCAGCTCACCACCCGCGGGTGAGCAGTTCTTC.

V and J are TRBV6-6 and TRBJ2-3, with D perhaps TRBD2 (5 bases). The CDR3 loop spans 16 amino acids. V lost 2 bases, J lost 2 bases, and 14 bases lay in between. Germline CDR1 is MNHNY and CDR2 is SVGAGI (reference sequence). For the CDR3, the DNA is TGTGCCAGCAGTTACGAGGGAAGGCTTTACACAGATACGCAGTATTTT. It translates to CASSYEGRLYTDTQYF.

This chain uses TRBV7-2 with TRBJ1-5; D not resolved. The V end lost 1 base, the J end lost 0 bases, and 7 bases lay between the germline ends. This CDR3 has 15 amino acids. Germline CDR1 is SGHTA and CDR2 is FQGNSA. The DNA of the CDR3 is TGTGCCAGCAGCTTAGACGGGTATAGCAATCAGCCCCAGCATTTT. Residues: CASSLDGYSNQPQHF. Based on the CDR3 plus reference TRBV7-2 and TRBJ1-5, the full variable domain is GAGVSQSPSNKVTEKGKDVELRCDPISGHTALYWYRQSLGQGLEFLIYFQGNSAPDKSGLPSDRFSAERTGGSVSTLTIQRTQQEDSAVYLCASSLDGYSNQPQHFGDGTRLSIL.

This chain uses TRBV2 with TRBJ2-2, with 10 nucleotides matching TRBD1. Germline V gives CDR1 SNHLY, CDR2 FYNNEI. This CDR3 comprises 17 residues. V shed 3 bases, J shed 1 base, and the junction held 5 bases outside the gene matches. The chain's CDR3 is CASSDRTGGMNTGELFF. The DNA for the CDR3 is TGTGCCAGCAGTGACCGGACAGGGGGAATGAACACCGGGGAGCTGTTTTTT. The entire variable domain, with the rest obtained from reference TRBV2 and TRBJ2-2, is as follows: EPEVTQTPSHQVTQMGQEVILRCVPISNHLYFYWYRQILGQKVEFLVSFYNNEISEKSEIFDDQFSVERPDGSNFTLKIRSTKLEDSAMYFCASSDRTGGMNTGELFFGEGSRLTVL.

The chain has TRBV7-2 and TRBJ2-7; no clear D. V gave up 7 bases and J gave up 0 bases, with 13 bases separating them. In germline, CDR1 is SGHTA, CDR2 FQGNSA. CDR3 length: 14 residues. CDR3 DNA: TGTGCCAGCAATCCAACCCGACTCTCCTACGAGCAGTACTTC. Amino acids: CASNPTRLSYEQYF. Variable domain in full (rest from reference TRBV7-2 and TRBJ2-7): GAGVSQSPSNKVTEKGKDVELRCDPISGHTALYWYRQSLGQGLEFLIYFQGNSAPDKSGLPSDRFSAERTGGSVSTLTIQRTQQEDSAVYLCASNPTRLSYEQYFGPGTRLTVT.